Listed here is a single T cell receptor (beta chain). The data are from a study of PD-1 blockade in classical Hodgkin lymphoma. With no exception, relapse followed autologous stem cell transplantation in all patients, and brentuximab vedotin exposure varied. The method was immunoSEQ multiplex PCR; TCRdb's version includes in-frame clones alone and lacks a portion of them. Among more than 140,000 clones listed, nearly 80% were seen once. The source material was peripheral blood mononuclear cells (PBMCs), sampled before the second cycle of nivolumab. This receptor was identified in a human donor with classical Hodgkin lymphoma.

Written as DNA, the CDR3 is TGTGCCAGCAGCTGGGGGACAGGTAGCTCTGGAAACACCATATATTTT. Translated: CASSWGTGSSGNTIYF. This sequence joins TRBV7-2 and TRBJ1-3; 8 nucleotides line up with TRBD1. The V and J ends lost 4 bases and 0 bases, in that order; junction bases with no gene match: 5. The CDR3 covers 16 residues. Germline V gives CDR1 SGHTA, CDR2 FQGNSA.